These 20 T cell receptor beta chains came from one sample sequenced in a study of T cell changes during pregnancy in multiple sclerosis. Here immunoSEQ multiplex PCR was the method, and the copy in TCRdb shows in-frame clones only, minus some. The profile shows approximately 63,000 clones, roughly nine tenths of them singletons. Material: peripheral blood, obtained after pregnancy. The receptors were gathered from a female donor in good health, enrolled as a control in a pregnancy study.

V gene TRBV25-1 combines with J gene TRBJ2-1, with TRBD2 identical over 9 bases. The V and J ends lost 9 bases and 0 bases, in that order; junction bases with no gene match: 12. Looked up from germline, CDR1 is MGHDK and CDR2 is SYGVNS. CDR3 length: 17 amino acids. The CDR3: CASDLGGGASSYNEQFF. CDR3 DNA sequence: TGTGCCAGTGACCTAGGCGGGGGGGCGAGCTCCTACAATGAGCAGTTCTTC.

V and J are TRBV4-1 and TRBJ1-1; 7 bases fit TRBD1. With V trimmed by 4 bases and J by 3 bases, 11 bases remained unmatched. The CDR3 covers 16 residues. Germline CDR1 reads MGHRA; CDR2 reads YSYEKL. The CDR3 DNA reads TGCGCCAGCAGCCGCCTACTTCAGGGGGAAGACACTGAAGCTTTCTTT. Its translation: CASSRLLQGEDTEAFF.

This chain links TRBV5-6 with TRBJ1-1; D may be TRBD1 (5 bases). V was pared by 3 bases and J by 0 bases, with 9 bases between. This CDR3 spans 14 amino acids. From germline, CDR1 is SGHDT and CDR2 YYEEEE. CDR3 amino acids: CASSSTEMNTEAFF. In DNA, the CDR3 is TGTGCCAGCAGCTCGACAGAGATGAACACTGAAGCTTTCTTT.

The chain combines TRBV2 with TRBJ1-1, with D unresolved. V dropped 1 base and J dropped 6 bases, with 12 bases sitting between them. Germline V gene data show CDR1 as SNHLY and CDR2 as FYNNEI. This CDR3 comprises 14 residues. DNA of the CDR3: TGTGCCAGCAGTGAAGGGAGCCTCGGTCCTGAAGCTTTCTTT. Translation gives CASSEGSLGPEAFF.

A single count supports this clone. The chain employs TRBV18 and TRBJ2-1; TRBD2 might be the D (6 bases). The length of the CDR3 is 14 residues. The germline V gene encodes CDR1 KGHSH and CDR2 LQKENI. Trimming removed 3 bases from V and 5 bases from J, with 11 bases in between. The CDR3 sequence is CASSPGLENNEQFF. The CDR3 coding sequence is TGTGCCAGCTCACCGGGACTGGAGAACAATGAGCAGTTCTTC.

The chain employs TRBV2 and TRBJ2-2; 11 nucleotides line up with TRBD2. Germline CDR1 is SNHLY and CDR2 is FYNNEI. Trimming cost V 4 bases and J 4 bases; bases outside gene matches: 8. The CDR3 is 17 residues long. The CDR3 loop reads CASSVASGGPSTGELFF. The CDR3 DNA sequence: TGTGCCAGCAGTGTTGCTAGCGGGGGGCCGAGCACCGGGGAGCTGTTTTTT.

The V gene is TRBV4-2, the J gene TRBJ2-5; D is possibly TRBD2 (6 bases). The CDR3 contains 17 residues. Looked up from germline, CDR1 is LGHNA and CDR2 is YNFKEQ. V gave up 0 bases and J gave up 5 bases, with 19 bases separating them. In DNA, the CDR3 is TGTGCCAGCAGCCAAGATGTGCCCTACCGGGGGACGGAGACCCAGTACTTC. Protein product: CASSQDVPYRGTETQYF.

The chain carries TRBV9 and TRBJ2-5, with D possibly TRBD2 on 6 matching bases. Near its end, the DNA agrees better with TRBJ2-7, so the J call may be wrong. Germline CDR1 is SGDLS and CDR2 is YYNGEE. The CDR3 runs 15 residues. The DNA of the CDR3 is TGTGCCAGCAGCCCGGGAGCCAAAAGCTCCTACGAGCAGTACTTC. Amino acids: CASSPGAKSSYEQYF.

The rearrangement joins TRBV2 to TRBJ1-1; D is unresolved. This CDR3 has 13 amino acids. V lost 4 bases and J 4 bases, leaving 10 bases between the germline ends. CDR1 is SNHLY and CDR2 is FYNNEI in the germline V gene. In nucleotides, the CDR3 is TGTGCCAGCAGTGTCGGCGGTTCCACTGAAGCTTTCTTT. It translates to CASSVGGSTEAFF.

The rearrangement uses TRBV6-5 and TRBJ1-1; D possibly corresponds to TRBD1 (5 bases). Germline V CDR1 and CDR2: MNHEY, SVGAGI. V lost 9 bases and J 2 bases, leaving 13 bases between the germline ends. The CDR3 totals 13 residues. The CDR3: CASRDWGNTEAFF. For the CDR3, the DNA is TGTGCCAGTAGGGATTGGGGCAACACTGAAGCTTTCTTT.

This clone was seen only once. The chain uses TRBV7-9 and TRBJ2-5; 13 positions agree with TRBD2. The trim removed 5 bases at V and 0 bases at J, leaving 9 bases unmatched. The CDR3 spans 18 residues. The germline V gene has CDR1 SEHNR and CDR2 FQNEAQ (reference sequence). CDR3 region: CASSPRGLAGTYQETQYF. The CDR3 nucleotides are TGTGCCAGCAGCCCGCGGGGACTAGCGGGGACCTACCAAGAGACCCAGTACTTC.

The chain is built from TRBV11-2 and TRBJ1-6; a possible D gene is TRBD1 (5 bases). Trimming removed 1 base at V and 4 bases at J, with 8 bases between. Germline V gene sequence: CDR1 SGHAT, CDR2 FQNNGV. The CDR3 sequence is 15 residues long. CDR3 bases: TGTGCCAGCAGCTTAGGACAGCCTTATAATTCACCCCTCCACTTT. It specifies CASSLGQPYNSPLHF. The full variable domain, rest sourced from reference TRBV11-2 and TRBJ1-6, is EAGVAQSPRYKIIEKRQSVAFWCNPISGHATLYWYQQILGQGPKLLIQFQNNGVVDDSQLPKDRFSAERLKGVDSTLKIQPAKLEDSAVYLCASSLGQPYNSPLHFGNGTRLTVT.

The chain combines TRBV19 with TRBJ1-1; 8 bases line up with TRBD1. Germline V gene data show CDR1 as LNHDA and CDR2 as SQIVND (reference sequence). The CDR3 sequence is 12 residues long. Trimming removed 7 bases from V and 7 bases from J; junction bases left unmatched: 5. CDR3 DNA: TGTGCCAGTACTCGCAGGGGGCTTGAAGCTTTCTTT. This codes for CASTRRGLEAFF.

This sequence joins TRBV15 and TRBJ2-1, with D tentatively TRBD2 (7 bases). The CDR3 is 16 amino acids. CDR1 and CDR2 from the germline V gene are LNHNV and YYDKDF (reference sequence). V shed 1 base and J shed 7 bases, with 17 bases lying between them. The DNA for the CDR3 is TGTGCCACCAGCAGAGGGGGGCGGGGGATTGAGAATGAGCAGTTCTTC. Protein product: CATSRGGRGIENEQFF.

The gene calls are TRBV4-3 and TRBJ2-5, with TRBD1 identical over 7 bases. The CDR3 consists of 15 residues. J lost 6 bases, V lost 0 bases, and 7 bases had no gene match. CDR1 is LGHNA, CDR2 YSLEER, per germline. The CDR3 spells CASSQEGQGVQTQYF. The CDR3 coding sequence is TGCGCCAGCAGCCAAGAAGGGCAGGGGGTACAGACCCAGTACTTC.

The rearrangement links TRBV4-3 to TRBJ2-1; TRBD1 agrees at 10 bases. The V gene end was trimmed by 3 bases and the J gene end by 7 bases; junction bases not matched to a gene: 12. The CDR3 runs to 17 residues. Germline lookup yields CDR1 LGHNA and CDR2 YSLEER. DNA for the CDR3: TGCGCCAGCAGCCATAAGCAAGTGGGGACAGGGGAGAATGAGCAGTTCTTC. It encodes CASSHKQVGTGENEQFF.

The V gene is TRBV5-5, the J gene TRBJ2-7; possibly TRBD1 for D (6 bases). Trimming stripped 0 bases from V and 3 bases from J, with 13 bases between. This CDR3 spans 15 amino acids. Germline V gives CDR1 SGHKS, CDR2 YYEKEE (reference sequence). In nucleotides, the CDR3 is TGTGCCAGCAGCTTGGTTCCAGGGGAACACTACGAGCAGTACTTC. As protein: CASSLVPGEHYEQYF.

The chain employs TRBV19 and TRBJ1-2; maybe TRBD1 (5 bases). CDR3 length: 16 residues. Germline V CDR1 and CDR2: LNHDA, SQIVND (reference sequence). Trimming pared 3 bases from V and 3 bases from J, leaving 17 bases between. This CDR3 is CASSIPGGIRDYGYTF. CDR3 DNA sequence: TGTGCCAGTAGTATTCCCGGGGGAATTCGTGACTATGGCTACACCTTC.

Here the CDR3 reads CASSPMGGRTDTQYF. The CDR3 DNA sequence: TGTGCCAGCTCCCCCATGGGGGGGCGGACAGATACGCAGTATTTT. The J gene is TRBJ2-3, the V gene TRBV7-9, with D possibly being TRBD2 (7 bases). In germline, CDR1 is SEHNR, CDR2 FQNEAQ (reference sequence). The CDR3 runs 15 residues. Trimming removed 8 bases from V and 3 bases from J, with 18 bases in between.

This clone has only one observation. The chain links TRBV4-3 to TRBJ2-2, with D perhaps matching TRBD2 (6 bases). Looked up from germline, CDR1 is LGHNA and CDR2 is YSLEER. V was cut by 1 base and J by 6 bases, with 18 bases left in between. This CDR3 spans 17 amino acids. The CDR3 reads CASSQGAGFNRAGELFF. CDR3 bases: TGCGCCAGCAGCCAAGGGGCGGGGTTCAATCGGGCCGGGGAGCTGTTTTTT.